A selection of T cell receptor beta chains follows, all from one sample in a study of blood T cell repertoires in COVID-19. TCRdb's table, derived via immunoSEQ multiplex PCR, lists solely in-frame clones and lacks some. The data contain about 70,000 clones, roughly three quarters of them singletons. The sequencing sample was made of peripheral blood. The receptor set was obtained from a woman aged 55-75 years with acute or convalescent COVID-19. The CDR3 runs from the conserved cysteine through the conserved F or W. D genes are given only for firm matches. Size tells how often a clone was seen (once, few, many) or the class of an expanded clone, and some rows leave it out.

clone size	D gene	V gene	J gene	CDR3 protein	CDR3 DNA
.	.	TRBV28	TRBJ1-6	CASSFQLGAHSPLHF	TGTGCCAGCAGTTTCCAGCTGGGGGCCCATTCACCCCTCCACTTT
many	TRBD1	TRBV3-1/TRBV3-2	TRBJ1-2	CASSQVGTGGNYGYTF	TGTGCCAGCAGCCAAGTCGGGACAGGGGGGAACTATGGCTACACCTTC
.	.	TRBV7-3	TRBJ2-3	CATGQADTQYF	TGTGCTACAGGGCAGGCAGATACGCAGTATTTT
.	.	TRBV15	TRBJ1-1	CATSRGQNTEAFF	TGTGCCACCAGCAGAGGTCAAAACACTGAAGCTTTCTTT
.	TRBD1	TRBV6-5	TRBJ2-2	CASTRDSPNTGELFF	TGTGCCAGCACACGGGACAGTCCGAACACCGGGGAGCTGTTTTTT
few	.	TRBV27	TRBJ2-5	CASSMRREETQYF	TGTGCCAGCAGTATGAGGAGGGAGGAGACCCAGTACTTC
.	TRBD2	TRBV6-5	TRBJ2-7	CASSHGGAHSYEQYF	TGTGCCAGCAGTCACGGGGGGGCTCACTCCTACGAGCAGTACTTC
.	.	TRBV13	TRBJ2-1	CASSPRTSRSYNEQFF	TGTGCCAGCAGCCCTAGGACAAGTAGGTCCTACAATGAGCAGTTCTTC
.	.	TRBV9	TRBJ2-5	CASSVGGVRLQETQYF	TGTGCCAGCAGCGTAGGAGGTGTCAGACTCCAAGAGACCCAGTACTTC
few	.	TRBV29-1	TRBJ1-2	CSALPAGSFYGYTF	TGCAGCGCCCTACCCGCAGGCTCTTTCTATGGCTACACCTTC
.	.	TRBV27	TRBJ1-1	CASSLTLAGREAFF	TGTGCCAGCAGTTTAACCCTCGCGGGACGTGAAGCTTTCTTT
.	.	TRBV20-1	TRBJ1-1	CSASETGNTEAFF	TGCAGTGCTAGTGAGACAGGGAACACTGAAGCTTTCTTT
.	.	TRBV7-2	TRBJ1-5	CASSPPGDPNQPQHF	TGTGCCAGCAGCCCTCCGGGGGACCCAAATCAGCCCCAGCATTTT
.	TRBD1	TRBV5-1	TRBJ1-1	CASSLKDREDTEAFF	TGCGCCAGCAGCCTTAAAGACAGGGAGGACACTGAAGCTTTCTTT
once	TRBD1	TRBV23-1	TRBJ1-1	CASLGDRAKNTEAFF	TGCGCCAGCCTAGGTGACAGGGCAAAGAACACTGAAGCTTTCTTT
.	.	TRBV15	TRBJ1-2	CATSRDIRQEANYGYTF	TGTGCCACCAGCAGAGACATCCGACAGGAAGCGAACTATGGCTACACCTTC
.	.	TRBV5-5	TRBJ2-1	CASSDEQVLSYNEQFF	TGTGCCAGCAGCGATGAACAGGTTCTGTCCTACAATGAGCAGTTCTTC
.	.	TRBV4-2	TRBJ2-7	CASSQEYSYEQYF	TGTGCCAGCAGCCAGGAGTACTCCTACGAGCAGTACTTC
.	TRBD1	TRBV2	TRBJ2-3	CASIRSNRGSLGAQYF	TGTGCCAGCATTAGGTCTAACAGGGGGTCTTTGGGTGCGCAGTATTTT
.	.	TRBV19	TRBJ1-6	CASSIRDYNSPLHF	TGTGCCAGTAGTATCCGGGATTATAATTCACCCCTCCACTTT
.	.	TRBV5-1	TRBJ2-2	CASSFVGRGTNTGELFF	TGCGCCAGCAGCTTTGTGGGACGGGGGACGAACACCGGGGAGCTGTTTTTT
.	.	TRBV18	TRBJ2-3	CASSPAGSTDTQYF	TGTGCCAGCTCACCTGCGGGGAGCACAGATACGCAGTATTTT
.	.	TRBV19	TRBJ2-7	CASSPGRLEGEQYF	TGTGCCAGTAGTCCTGGACGACTGGAGGGCGAGCAGTACTTC
.	TRBD1	TRBV23-1	TRBJ2-5	CASSSRNRGRHREETQYF	TGCGCCAGCAGTTCCCGAAACAGGGGGCGTCACCGTGAAGAGACCCAGTACTTC
.	TRBD2	TRBV2	TRBJ2-5	CANRLAGGTRGTQYF	TGTGCCAACCGACTAGCGGGGGGGACGAGGGGGACCCAGTACTTC
.	.	TRBV28	TRBJ2-7	CASSPITGSYEQYF	TGTGCCAGCAGTCCGATTACAGGCTCCTACGAGCAGTACTTC
.	.	TRBV4-2	TRBJ1-2	CASSQDEAYQDYGYTF	TGTGCCAGCAGCCAAGATGAGGCTTACCAAGACTATGGCTACACCTTC
.	.	TRBV6-6	TRBJ2-7	CASTASLSYEQYF	TGTGCCTCTACCGCGAGTCTCTCCTACGAGCAGTACTTC
.	.	TRBV5-1	TRBJ1-1	CASSSKGGFTEAFF	TGCGCCAGCAGCTCAAAAGGGGGTTTCACTGAAGCTTTCTTT
.	TRBD1	TRBV4-1	TRBJ2-2	CASSQFGTENTGELFF	TGCGCCAGCAGCCAATTCGGGACAGAGAACACCGGGGAGCTGTTTTTT
.	TRBD1	TRBV5-4	TRBJ2-5	CASSPTGSETQYF	TGTGCCAGCAGCCCGACAGGGTCCGAGACCCAGTACTTC
.	TRBD1	TRBV19	TRBJ2-1	CASSGPGQGALF	TGTGCCAGTAGTGGGCCGGGACAGGGTGCGCTCTTC
.	TRBD2	TRBV4-1	TRBJ2-1	CASSHRLAGLNEQFF	TGCGCCAGCAGCCATAGACTAGCGGGGCTTAATGAGCAGTTCTTC
.	.	TRBV18	TRBJ1-3	CASSPSALSSGNTIYF	TGTGCCAGCTCACCATCTGCTCTCAGCTCTGGAAACACCATATATTTT
.	.	TRBV3-1/TRBV3-2	TRBJ1-2	CASSQGGGNGYTF	TGTGCCAGCAGCCAAGGAGGAGGGAATGGCTACACCTTC
few	TRBD1	TRBV6-2/TRBV6-3	TRBJ1-5	CASSYSGTAYNQPQHF	TGTGCCAGCAGTTACTCCGGGACAGCCTACAATCAGCCCCAGCATTTT
.	TRBD1	TRBV30	TRBJ1-6	CAWTRDRLSSYNSPLHF	TGTGCCTGGACCCGGGACAGGTTAAGCTCCTATAATTCACCCCTCCACTTT
.	.	TRBV21-1	TRBJ2-7	CASSNGRLAGDYEQYF	TGTGCCAGCAGCAACGGGCGACTAGCGGGAGACTACGAGCAGTACTTC
.	.	TRBV11-2	TRBJ2-5	CASSLGRALETQYF	TGTGCCAGCAGCTTAGGGAGGGCCCTAGAGACCCAGTACTTC
.	TRBD1	TRBV18	TRBJ1-2	CASSPRTGGSVWGYTF	TGTGCCAGCTCACCCAGGACAGGGGGCTCCGTTTGGGGCTACACCTTC